The entry below describes one T cell receptor (beta chain). This entry is derived from a study of blood T cell repertoires in COVID-19. At the level of the study: Italy, Spain and the United States were the sources of the convalescent and acute COVID-19 samples.

The CDR3 contains 17 residues. J was trimmed by 3 bases and V by 0 bases; bases with no gene match: 6. The germline CDR1 and CDR2 sequences are SGHVS and FQNEAQ. How the authors handled the data: Nucleated cell number was recorded as an estimate derived from reference gene primer amplification. Measured with immunoSEQ multiplex PCR; TCRdb has only the in-frame clones, and not every one. Clone size and V and J calls were adopted from that table, with D and trimming inferred from the DNA. The sample shows about 250,000 clones, 75% to 90% of them seen only once. The participants were between about 18 and 90 years old and came from some 23 US areas.

This sequence was found in a woman aged 30 to 39 with acute COVID-19. J is TRBJ2-3 and V is TRBV7-8; TRBD2 aligns across 10 bases. Sequencing was done on a sample of PBMCs or T cells enriched from blood (not recorded which). CDR3 sequence: CASSLALASGRTDTQYF. In DNA, the CDR3 is TGTGCCAGCAGCTTAGCGCTGGCTAGCGGGAGAACAGATACGCAGTATTTT.